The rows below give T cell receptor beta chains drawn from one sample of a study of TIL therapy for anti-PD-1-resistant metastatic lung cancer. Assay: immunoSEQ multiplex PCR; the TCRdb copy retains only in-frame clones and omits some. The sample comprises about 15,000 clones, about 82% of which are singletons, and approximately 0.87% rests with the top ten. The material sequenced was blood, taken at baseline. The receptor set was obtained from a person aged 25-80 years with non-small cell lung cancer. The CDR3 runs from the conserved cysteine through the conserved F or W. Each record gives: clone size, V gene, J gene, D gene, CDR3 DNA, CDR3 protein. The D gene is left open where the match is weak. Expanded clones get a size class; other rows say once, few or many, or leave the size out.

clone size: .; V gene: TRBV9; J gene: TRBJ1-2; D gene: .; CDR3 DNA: TGTGCCAGCAGCGTAGGTATAGGGAGTAACTATGGCTACACCTTC; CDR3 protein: CASSVGIGSNYGYTF
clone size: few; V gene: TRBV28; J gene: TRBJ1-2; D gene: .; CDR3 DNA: TGTGCCAGCAGACCAGTCGGGCAGGGTGGCGGCTACACCTTC; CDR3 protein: CASRPVGQGGGYTF
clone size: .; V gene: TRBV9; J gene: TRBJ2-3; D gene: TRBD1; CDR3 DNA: TGTGCCAGCAGCAACAGACAGGGGGGCTTGTATTTT; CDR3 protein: CASSNRQGGLYF
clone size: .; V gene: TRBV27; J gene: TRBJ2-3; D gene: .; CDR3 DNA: TGTGCCAGCAGTAAGGACCCCACAGATACGCAGTATTTT; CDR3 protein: CASSKDPTDTQYF
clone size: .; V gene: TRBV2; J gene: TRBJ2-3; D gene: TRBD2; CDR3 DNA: TGTGCCAGCAGTGAACTTGTAGCGGGAGCCACAGATACGCAGTATTTT; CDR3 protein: CASSELVAGATDTQYF
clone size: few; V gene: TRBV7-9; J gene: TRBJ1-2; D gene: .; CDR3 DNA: TGTGCCAGCAGCTTTGGACGCCTCTATGGCTACACCTTC; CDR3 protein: CASSFGRLYGYTF
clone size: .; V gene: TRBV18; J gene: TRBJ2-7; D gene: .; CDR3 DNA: TGTGCCAGCTCAACCGGGACAACTACCTACGAGCAGTACTTC; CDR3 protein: CASSTGTTTYEQYF
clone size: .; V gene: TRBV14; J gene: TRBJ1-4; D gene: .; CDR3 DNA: TGTGCCAGCAGCCCCCTCGGACGGGGTGAAAAACTGTTTTTT; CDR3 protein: CASSPLGRGEKLFF
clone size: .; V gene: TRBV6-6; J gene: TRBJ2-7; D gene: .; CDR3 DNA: TGTGCCAGCAGTTACTCGATAAGGGGAAACTACGAGCAGTACTTC; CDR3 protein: CASSYSIRGNYEQYF
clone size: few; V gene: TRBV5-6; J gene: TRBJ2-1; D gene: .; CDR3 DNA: TGTGCCAGCAGCTTGGATGACGGTTTAGAGGGGGATGAGCAGTTCTTC; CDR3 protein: CASSLDDGLEGDEQFF
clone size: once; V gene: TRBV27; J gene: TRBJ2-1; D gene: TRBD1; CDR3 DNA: TGTGCCAGCAGTTCACACCTCTTAGGGACAGAAACGTACAATGAGCAGTTCTTC; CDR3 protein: CASSSHLLGTETYNEQFF
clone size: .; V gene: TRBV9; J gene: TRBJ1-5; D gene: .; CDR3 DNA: TGTGCCAGCAGCGCCGGGGGGAACCAGCCCCAGCATTTT; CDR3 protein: CASSAGGNQPQHF
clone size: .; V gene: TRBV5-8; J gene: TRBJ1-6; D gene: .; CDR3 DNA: TGTGCCAGCAGCTTCAGGCAGGGACGGTCACCCCTCCACTTT; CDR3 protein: CASSFRQGRSPLHF
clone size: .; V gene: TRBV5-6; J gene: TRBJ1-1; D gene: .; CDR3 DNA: TGTGCCAGCAGCTTCAAGGGGATACAGGGATGGGCTGAAGCTTTCTTT; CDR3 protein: CASSFKGIQGWAEAFF
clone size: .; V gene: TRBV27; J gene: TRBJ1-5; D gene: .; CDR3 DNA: TGTGCCAGCAGTTCAAGGGGGTTGTATAATCAGCCCCAGCATTTT; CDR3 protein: CASSSRGLYNQPQHF
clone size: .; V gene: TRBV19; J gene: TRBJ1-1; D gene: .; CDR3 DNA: TGTGCCAGTACCGCTTGGAACACTGAAGCTTTCTTT; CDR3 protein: CASTAWNTEAFF